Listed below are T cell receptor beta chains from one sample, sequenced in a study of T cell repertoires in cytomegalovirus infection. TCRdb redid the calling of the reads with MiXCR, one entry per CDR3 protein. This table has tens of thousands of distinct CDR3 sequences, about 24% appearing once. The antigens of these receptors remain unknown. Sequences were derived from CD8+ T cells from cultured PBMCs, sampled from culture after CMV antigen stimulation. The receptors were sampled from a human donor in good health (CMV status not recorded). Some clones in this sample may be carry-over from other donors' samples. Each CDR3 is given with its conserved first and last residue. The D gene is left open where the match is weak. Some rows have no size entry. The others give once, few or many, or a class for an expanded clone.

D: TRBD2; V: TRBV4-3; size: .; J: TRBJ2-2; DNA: TGCGCCAGCAGCCAAGGGACTAGCGGGGTCCAGACCGGGGAGCTGTTTTTT; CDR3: CASSQGTSGVQTGELFF
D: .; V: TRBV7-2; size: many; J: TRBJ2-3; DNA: TGTGCCAGCAGCTTTCGCCCCCAGGGGCTGGAGACAGATACGCAGTATTTT; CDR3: CASSFRPQGLETDTQYF
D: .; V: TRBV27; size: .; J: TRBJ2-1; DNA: TGTGCCACCCAGGGGACCAGCGGTGAGCAGTTCTTC; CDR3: CATQGTSGEQFF
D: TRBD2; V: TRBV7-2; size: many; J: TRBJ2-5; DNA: TGTGCCAGCAGCTTACCGCGGGGGCAAGAGACCCAGTACTTC; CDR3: CASSLPRGQETQYF
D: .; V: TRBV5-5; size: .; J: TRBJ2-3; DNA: TGTGCCAGCAGCTTACGGGAGAGATCCCCCACAGATACGCAGTATTTT; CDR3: CASSLRERSPTDTQYF
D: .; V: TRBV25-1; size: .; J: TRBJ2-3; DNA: TGTCGCGCCACAGGCGTGACAGGCGTAGATACGCAGTATTTT; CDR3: CRATGVTGVDTQYF
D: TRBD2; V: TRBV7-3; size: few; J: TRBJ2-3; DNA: TGTGCCAGCAGCTTAAGCGGGGGGGGGGCTGATACGCAGTATTTT; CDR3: CASSLSGGGADTQYF
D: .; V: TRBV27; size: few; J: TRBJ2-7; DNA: TGTGCCAGCAGTTTACAAGGGGTGGGCTACGAGCAGTACTTC; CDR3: CASSLQGVGYEQYF
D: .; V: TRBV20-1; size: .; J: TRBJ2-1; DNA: TGCAGTGCTAGACGGGGCGAGGGTTCTGCGGGTGAGCAGTCCTTC; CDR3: CSARRGEGSAGEQSF
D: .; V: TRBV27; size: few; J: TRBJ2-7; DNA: TGTGCCAGCAGTTTATCCCAGGGGTGGGAGCAGTACTTC; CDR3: CASSLSQGWEQYF
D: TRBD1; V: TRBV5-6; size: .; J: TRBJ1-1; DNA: TGTGCCAGCAGCTCCCCACTTTGGACAGGGGAGACTGAAGCTTTCTTT; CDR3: CASSSPLWTGETEAFF
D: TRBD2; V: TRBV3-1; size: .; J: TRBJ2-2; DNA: TGTGCCAGCAGCCAAGCTCAAGCTAGCGGGAGTCCCGGGATCACCGGGGAGCTGTTTTTT; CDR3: CASSQAQASGSPGITGELFF
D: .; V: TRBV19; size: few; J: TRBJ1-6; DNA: TGTGCCAGTAGTCCAGTCGGAGGGGAATCACCCCTCCACTTT; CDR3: CASSPVGGESPLHF
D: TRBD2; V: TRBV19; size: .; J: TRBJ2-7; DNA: TGTGCCAGTAGTTCGTTAGCGGGAGTATCCTACGAGCAGTACTTC; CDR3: CASSSLAGVSYEQYF
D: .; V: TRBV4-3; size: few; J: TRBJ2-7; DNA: TGCGCCAGCAGCCAAGAGTCGGGGAGGTACGAGCAGTACTTC; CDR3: CASSQESGRYEQYF
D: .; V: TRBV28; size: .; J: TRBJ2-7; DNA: TGTGCCAGCAGTGACAGTGGGGAACCCTACGAGCAGTACTTC; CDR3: CASSDSGEPYEQYF
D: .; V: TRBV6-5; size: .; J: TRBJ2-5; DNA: TGTGCCAGCAGTTTGGCAGCCGGCCTCCAAGAGACCCAGTACTTC; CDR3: CASSLAAGLQETQYF
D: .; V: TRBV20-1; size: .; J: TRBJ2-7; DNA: TGCAGTGCCGTGGGGGACATCACCTACGAGCAGTACTTC; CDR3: CSAVGDITYEQYF
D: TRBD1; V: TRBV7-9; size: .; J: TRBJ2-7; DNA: TGTGCCAGCAGCTCTCGGGACAGGCCCCACGAGCAGTACTTC; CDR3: CASSSRDRPHEQYF
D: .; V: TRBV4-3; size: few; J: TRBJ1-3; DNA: TGCGCCAGCAGCCAAGCTGGGGACAACTCTGGAAACACCATATATTTT; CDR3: CASSQAGDNSGNTIYF
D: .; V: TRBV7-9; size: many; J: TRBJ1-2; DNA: TGTGCCAGCACCCTGGGGGGGAACTATGGCTACACCTTC; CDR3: CASTLGGNYGYTF
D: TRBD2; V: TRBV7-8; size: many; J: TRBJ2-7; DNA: TGTGCCAGCGCGCGGGAGGGAACCGAGCAGTACTTC; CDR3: CASAREGTEQYF
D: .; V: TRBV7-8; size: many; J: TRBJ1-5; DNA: TGTGCCAGCAGCTTAGAGACGGTGTATAGCAATCAGCCCCAGCATTTT; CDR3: CASSLETVYSNQPQHF
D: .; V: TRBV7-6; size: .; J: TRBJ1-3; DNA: TGTGCTAGCAGCGCCGGGGGTAGGGGAAACACCATATATTTT; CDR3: CASSAGGRGNTIYF